The 30 T cell receptor beta chains presented below share a single source sample, sequenced in a study of blood T cell repertoires in COVID-19. TCRdb keeps only in-frame clones here, not all; method: immunoSEQ multiplex PCR. This sample has tens of thousands of clones, with approximately 80% found just once. The sequenced material came from peripheral blood. The receptors were sampled from a human donor in a cohort sampled during active COVID-19.

This chain joins TRBV28 and TRBJ1-6, with a weak D call TRBD1 (6 bases). Trimming removed 6 bases from V and 0 bases from J, with 9 bases in between. The CDR3 has 15 amino acids. From germline, CDR1 is MDHEN and CDR2 SYDVKM. The CDR3 is CASRAQGSYNSPLHF. The DNA of the CDR3 is TGTGCCAGCAGGGCACAGGGCTCCTATAATTCACCCCTCCACTTT.

V usage is TRBV5-1 and J usage is TRBJ2-3, with D maybe TRBD2 (8 bases). The CDR3 loop spans 17 amino acids. Germline V gene data show CDR1 as SGHRS and CDR2 as YFSETQ. V was shortened by 2 bases and J by 3 bases, with 19 bases between the two germline ends. This CDR3 reads CASSLAGDSRGTDTQYF. DNA of the CDR3: TGCGCCAGCAGCTTAGCGGGAGACTCCAGGGGGACAGATACGCAGTATTTT.

The rearrangement joins TRBV19 to TRBJ1-2; D is unclear. CDR1 LNHDA and CDR2 SQIVND come from the germline V gene (reference sequence). The CDR3 has 13 amino acids. Trimming cost V 6 bases and J 0 bases, with 8 bases left between them. Written as DNA, the CDR3 is TGTGCCAGTAGACAAGACACTAACTATGGCTACACCTTC. Its translation: CASRQDTNYGYTF.

The chain employs TRBV19 and TRBJ1-6, with 9 positions matching TRBD1. V dropped 10 bases and J dropped 9; count of bases not matched to a gene: 7. Germline V gene lookup returns CDR1 LNHDA and CDR2 SQIVND (reference sequence). The CDR3 runs 13 residues. CDR3: CATSGQGASPLHF. CDR3 DNA: TGTGCCACCTCGGGACAGGGAGCTTCACCCCTCCACTTT.

The V and J genes are TRBV28 and TRBJ1-2; no reliable D call. CDR1 MDHEN and CDR2 SYDVKM come from the germline V gene. The CDR3 extends over 12 amino acids. V was shortened by 6 bases and J by 8 bases, with 13 bases between the two germline ends. In DNA, the CDR3 is TGTGCCAGCAGCACGGGTCTTCGGGGCTACACCTTC. It encodes CASSTGLRGYTF.

This clone was seen many times. The chain carries TRBV28 and TRBJ2-7; 9 nucleotides line up with TRBD1. V lost 2 bases and J lost 3; bases outside the gene matches: 8. Germline loops: CDR1 MDHEN, CDR2 SYDVKM. CDR3 length equals 16 residues. This CDR3 is CASSLDTGTGSYEQYF. The DNA for the CDR3 is TGTGCCAGCAGTTTAGACACCGGGACAGGGAGCTACGAGCAGTACTTC. The entire variable domain, with the rest obtained from reference TRBV28 and TRBJ2-7, is as follows: DVKVTQSSRYLVKRTGEKVFLECVQDMDHENMFWYRQDPGLGLRLIYFSYDVKMKEKGDIPEGYSVSREKKERFSLILESASTNQTSMYLCASSLDTGTGSYEQYFGPGTRLTVT.

This rearrangement joins TRBV28 to TRBJ1-5; a weak D match, TRBD1 (6 bases). Germline V CDR1 and CDR2: MDHEN, SYDVKM. This CDR3 is built from 16 residues. Between the trimmed V and J ends, which lost 6 bases and 1 base, there was a span of 16 bases. The DNA for the CDR3 is TGTGCCAGCAGCAACCCATCGGGACAAAGCAATCAGCCCCAGCATTTT. Protein product: CASSNPSGQSNQPQHF.

The rearrangement links TRBV7-2 to TRBJ2-5; tentative D call: TRBD2 (5 bases). The CDR3 is 14 residues long. The V end was cut by 7 bases, the J end by 5 bases, with 17 bases between. The germline gives CDR1 SGHTA, CDR2 FQGNSA. The CDR3: CASTNKAGTETQYF. As DNA, the CDR3 is TGTGCCAGCACCAACAAGGCGGGTACGGAGACCCAGTACTTC.

The rearrangement links TRBV29-1 to TRBJ1-4; D is uncertain. Trimming left V 3 bases short and J 7 bases short, with 12 bases between. The CDR3 runs to 13 residues. The germline V gene encodes CDR1 SQVTM and CDR2 ANQGSEA. CDR3 protein: CSVEPGIGEKLFF. In DNA form, the CDR3 reads TGCAGCGTTGAGCCGGGAATAGGTGAAAAACTGTTTTTT.

There are a few counts of this clone. This rearrangement joins TRBV2 to TRBJ2-1; 15 bases align to TRBD2. Germline CDR1 SNHLY, CDR2 FYNNEI. V lost 4 bases, J lost 9 bases, and 4 bases stayed unmatched. The CDR3 runs to 15 residues. Here the CDR3 DNA reads TGTGCCAGCAGTGGGACTAGCGGGAGGGATAGTGAGCAGTTCTTC. This translates into CASSGTSGRDSEQFF.

V is TRBV9 and J is TRBJ1-6; 11 bases are shared with TRBD1. V trimming: 3 bases; J trimming: 8 bases; junction bases outside the gene matches: 7. This CDR3 comprises 16 residues. Germline V gene sequence: CDR1 SGDLS, CDR2 YYNGEE. CDR3 residues: CASSAPGTGGDSPLHF. The CDR3 DNA reads TGTGCCAGCAGCGCTCCGGGGACAGGGGGGGATTCACCCCTCCACTTT.

This clone has just a few counts. This chain connects TRBV28 to TRBJ1-5; TRBD1 might be the D (6 bases). The CDR3 is 15 amino acids. The germline V gene encodes CDR1 MDHEN and CDR2 SYDVKM. V shed 6 bases and J shed 0 bases, with 12 bases lying between them. CDR3 sequence: CASRPGQYSNQPQHF. The CDR3 nucleotides are TGTGCCAGCAGACCCGGACAGTATAGCAATCAGCCCCAGCATTTT. The whole variable domain, filled in from reference TRBV28 and TRBJ1-5, reads DVKVTQSSRYLVKRTGEKVFLECVQDMDHENMFWYRQDPGLGLRLIYFSYDVKMKEKGDIPEGYSVSREKKERFSLILESASTNQTSMYLCASRPGQYSNQPQHFGDGTRLSIL.

The chain joins TRBV11-2 to TRBJ2-1; 7 bases line up with TRBD1. This CDR3 contains 14 residues. After removal of 8 bases from V and 9 bases from J, the junction contained 13 bases not matched to a gene. CDR1 is SGHAT, CDR2 FQNNGV, per germline. The CDR3 is CASSAQGVVGEQFF. The CDR3 region has the DNA TGTGCCAGCTCTGCCCAGGGGGTCGTCGGTGAGCAGTTCTTC.

This chain connects TRBV28 to TRBJ2-3; a weak D match, TRBD2 (5 bases). CDR3 size: 17 residues. The V and J ends lost 3 bases and 0 bases respectively, with 16 bases between them. CDR1 MDHEN and CDR2 SYDVKM come from the germline V gene. For the CDR3, the DNA is TGTGCCAGCAGTTTGTTACGGACGGGGTTGAGCACAGATACGCAGTATTTT. The encoded protein is CASSLLRTGLSTDTQYF.

The J gene is TRBJ1-4, the V gene TRBV18, with D possibly TRBD1 on 5 matching bases. V shed 6 bases and J shed 4 bases, with 9 bases lying between them. Germline V gene sequence: CDR1 KGHSH, CDR2 LQKENI. This CDR3 spans 13 amino acids. The CDR3 DNA reads TGTGCCAGCTCCGACAGTGATAATGAAAAACTGTTTTTT. Translated: CASSDSDNEKLFF.

The rearrangement uses TRBV6-2 or TRBV6-3 and TRBJ1-1, with 7 positions matching TRBD1. The CDR3 is 14 amino acids. Germline-derived CDR1 and CDR2 are MNHEY and SVGEGT. J was trimmed by 10 bases and V by 2 bases; bases with no gene match: 10. The DNA for the CDR3 is TGTGCCAGCAGTTACGAGAGGGGGCGCGCAGTAGCTTTCTTT. Its translation: CASSYERGRAVAFF.

The chain recombines TRBV18 with TRBJ1-1; D not certain. This CDR3 is built from 15 residues. The germline V and J ends were trimmed by 0 bases and 0 bases, with 8 bases remaining between them. Germline-derived CDR1 and CDR2 are KGHSH and LQKENI. The CDR3 DNA sequence: TGTGCCAGCTCACCACCCTTGGGCCTGAACACTGAAGCTTTCTTT. It codes for CASSPPLGLNTEAFF.

The J gene is TRBJ2-2, the V gene TRBV5-8; unclear D gene. The germline gives CDR1 SGHTS, CDR2 YDEGEE. The CDR3 consists of 16 residues. Trimming shortened V by 0 bases and J by 4 bases, and 13 bases separated the two germline ends. CDR3 amino acids: CASSLVSRVSTGELFF. The CDR3 DNA reads as TGTGCCAGCAGCTTGGTCTCCCGGGTTAGCACCGGGGAGCTGTTTTTT.

This clone was observed a few times. The chain links TRBV18 to TRBJ2-2; unclear D gene. The germline V and J ends were trimmed by 1 base and 3 bases, with 9 bases remaining between them. Germline V gives CDR1 KGHSH, CDR2 LQKENI. This CDR3 has 15 amino acids. The chain's CDR3 is CASSPLRPDTGELFF. CDR3 coding DNA: TGTGCCAGCTCACCACTCCGTCCGGACACCGGGGAGCTGTTTTTT.

This sequence joins TRBV19 and TRBJ1-2; tentative D call: TRBD1 (5 bases). CDR1 is LNHDA and CDR2 is SQIVND in the germline V gene (reference sequence). V lost 3 bases and J lost 8, with 19 bases in between. This CDR3 region has 15 residues. In DNA, the CDR3 is TGTGCCAGTAGTATCATCCCTCCAGGGTCGAACGGCTACACCTTC. Amino acids: CASSIIPPGSNGYTF.

This chain joins TRBV25-1 and TRBJ2-3; 13 bases agree with TRBD2. Per the germline V gene, CDR1 is MGHDK and CDR2 is SYGVNS. This CDR3 contains 15 residues. J gave up 2 bases and V 6 bases, and 2 bases lay outside the gene matches. The CDR3 here is CASRGTSGATDTQYF. The CDR3 coding sequence is TGTGCCAGCAGGGGGACTAGCGGGGCCACAGATACGCAGTATTTT.

The chain joins TRBV3-1 (or the pseudogene TRBV3-2) to TRBJ1-1; D is possibly TRBD1 (6 bases). Germline-derived CDR1 and CDR2 are LGHDT and YNNKEL (reference sequence). Trimming took off 4 bases at V and 0 bases at J, with 9 bases between the two ends. The length of the CDR3 is 14 residues. CDR3 loop: CASSLTGLNTEAFF. The CDR3 DNA reads TGTGCCAGCAGCCTCACAGGGTTGAACACTGAAGCTTTCTTT.

V gene TRBV4-3 combines with J gene TRBJ2-1; 13 nucleotides match TRBD2. There are 19 residues in the CDR3. With V trimmed by 0 bases and J by 5 bases, 10 bases remained unmatched. CDR1 LGHNA and CDR2 YSLEER come from the germline V gene. The CDR3 DNA is TGCGCCAGCAGCCAAGACCACGATCCTGGGACTAGCGGGGACAATGAGCAGTTCTTC. This encodes CASSQDHDPGTSGDNEQFF.

This clone was seen once. The rearrangement links TRBV5-1 to TRBJ2-2; 9 bases line up with TRBD2. Losses at the gene ends were 7 bases for V and 7 bases for J; bases not matched to a gene: 11. CDR3 length equals 15 residues. CDR1 is SGHRS, CDR2 YFSETQ, per germline. The CDR3 bases are TGCGCCAGCCGCTCGGGACTAGCCTTAGTCGGGGAGCTGTTTTTT. Amino acids: CASRSGLALVGELFF.

This clone was observed a handful of times. V is TRBV4-1 and J is TRBJ1-2, with D hard to call. Germline values: CDR1 MGHRA, CDR2 YSYEKL. The germline V and J ends were trimmed by 0 bases and 5 bases, with 13 bases remaining between them. The CDR3 spans 15 residues. CDR3 amino acids: CASSQDLYLAYGYTF. The CDR3 nucleotides are TGCGCCAGCAGCCAAGATCTGTATCTAGCGTATGGCTACACCTTC.

The chain uses TRBV7-6 and TRBJ1-1, with D perhaps matching TRBD1 (6 bases). Germline assignment: CDR1 SGHVS and CDR2 FNYEAQ. The CDR3 runs to 14 residues. Deletions cut 5 bases from V and 6 bases from J, with 16 bases between. As DNA, the CDR3 is TGTGCCAGCAGCGTCACAGGAGGGGGGGCTGAAGCTTTCTTT. Translation gives CASSVTGGGAEAFF.

The chain uses TRBV29-1 and TRBJ2-1; 7 nucleotides match TRBD2. The V gene's germline CDR1 is SQVTM and CDR2 ANQGSEA. J gave up 1 base and V 7 bases, and 7 bases lay outside the gene matches. This CDR3 comprises 14 residues. In DNA form, the CDR3 reads TGCAGCGCTCTGCTAGCGGAGTCCTACAATGAGCAGTTCTTC. It yields the protein CSALLAESYNEQFF.

V gene TRBV13 combines with J gene TRBJ2-7; D is possibly TRBD1 (6 bases). With 5 bases removed from V and 3 bases from J, the gap between germline ends came to 14 bases. This CDR3 is built from 14 residues. Germline CDR1 PRHDT, CDR2 FYEKMQ (reference sequence). CDR3 nucleotides: TGTGCCAGCAGCCACGGGACATCCGGCTACGAGCAGTACTTC. This sequence encodes CASSHGTSGYEQYF.

The V gene is TRBV7-2, the J gene TRBJ2-3, with 12 bases aligning to TRBD2. CDR1 SGHTA and CDR2 FQGNSA come from the germline V gene. This CDR3 region has 16 residues. V was clipped by 5 bases and J by 3 bases; unmatched bases: 6. The CDR3 here is CASSERLAGATDTQYF. DNA of the CDR3: TGTGCCAGCAGCGAAAGACTAGCGGGAGCGACAGATACGCAGTATTTT.

This rearrangement joins TRBV11-2 to TRBJ2-3, with D possibly matching TRBD1 (6 bases). In germline, CDR1 is SGHAT, CDR2 FQNNGV. There are 18 residues in the CDR3. V shed 5 bases and J shed 6 bases, with 27 bases lying between them. DNA for the CDR3: TGTGCCAGCAGCACCCCCCTGTGGGTGACCAGGGGTGAGGATACGCAGTATTTT. Encoded protein: CASSTPLWVTRGEDTQYF.